These T cell receptor beta chains were read from a single sample in a study of T-cell memory formation after mild COVID-19. TCRdb processed the 5' RACE reads anew with MiXCR; each CDR3 protein has one entry. The sample includes 400,000 to 500,000 distinct CDR3 sequences, 24% of them seen just once. The sample taken for sequencing was PBMCs or a T cell subset sorted from them (not recorded which). The receptors originated from an adult woman who had mild COVID-19 (a few samples of this study predate the infection). Cell type and time point are not known. CDR3s include the opening cysteine and the closing phenylalanine or tryptophan. A D gene is named only where the DNA matches it firmly. Size tells how often a clone was seen (once, few, many) or the class of an expanded clone, and some rows leave it out.

v_gene	abundance	d_gene	j_gene	CDR3aa	CDR3nt
TRBV20-1	many	TRBD2	TRBJ2-5	CGLKRESTETQYF	TGCGGACTAAAGCGGGAGTCGACGGAGACCCAGTACTTC
TRBV7-2	NA	NA	TRBJ2-2	CASSFESLLTGELFF	TGTGCCAGCAGCTTTGAGAGTCTCCTAACAGGGGAGCTGTTTTTT
TRBV7-9	few	NA	TRBJ1-1	CASSFPLRLNTEAFF	TGTGCCAGCAGCTTCCCCTTACGTCTGAACACTGAAGCTTTCTTT
TRBV7-3	few	NA	TRBJ1-6	CASSPLGGNSPLHF	TGTGCCAGCAGCCCCCTAGGGGGGAATTCACCCCTCCACTTT
TRBV11-2	NA	NA	TRBJ2-5	CASSPIRRDMGRETQYF	TGTGCCAGCAGCCCGATTCGCCGGGACATGGGGAGAGAGACCCAGTACTTC
TRBV6-4	NA	NA	TRBJ2-1	CASSDSSSLSVDEQFF	TGTGCCAGCAGTGACTCGTCTAGCCTGTCCGTCGATGAGCAGTTCTTC
TRBV5-6	many	TRBD2	TRBJ2-4	CASSPGLENIQYF	TGTGCCAGCAGCCCGGGACTAGAAAACATTCAGTACTTC
TRBV7-8	NA	TRBD2	TRBJ2-7	CASTPAGASREQYF	TGTGCCAGCACCCCGGCGGGAGCCTCCCGCGAGCAGTACTTC
TRBV3-1	few	TRBD1	TRBJ2-6	CASSRTGAGANVLTF	TGTGCCAGCAGCCGAACAGGGGCTGGGGCCAACGTCCTGACTTTC
TRBV5-5	NA	NA	TRBJ1-5	CASSSGVQGSQPQHF	TGTGCCAGCAGTTCCGGGGTGCAGGGCAGTCAGCCCCAGCATTTT
TRBV20-1	NA	TRBD2	TRBJ2-1	CSAPQLAGAFHEQFF	TGCAGTGCTCCTCAACTAGCGGGAGCTTTCCATGAGCAGTTCTTC
TRBV14	NA	TRBD2	TRBJ2-1	CASSLSPGLAGPSSYNEQFF	TGTGCCAGCAGCCTATCCCCGGGACTAGCGGGCCCGAGCTCCTACAATGAGCAGTTCTTC
TRBV9	NA	NA	TRBJ2-3	CASSVQRHTDTQYF	TGTGCCAGCAGCGTACAGCGGCACACAGATACGCAGTATTTT
TRBV7-3	few	TRBD2	TRBJ2-1	CASSLEPGGKNEQFF	TGTGCCAGCAGCTTAGAGCCGGGGGGGAAGAATGAGCAGTTCTTC
TRBV7-3	few	TRBD1	TRBJ1-6	CASSSTGGGSPLHF	TGTGCCAGCAGCTCGACAGGGGGAGGTTCACCCCTCCACTTT
TRBV7-9	few	NA	TRBJ1-6	CASSSPRGYNSPLHF	TGTGCCAGCAGCTCCCCGCGCGGATATAATTCACCCCTCCACTTT
TRBV6-1	NA	NA	TRBJ1-1	CASIGPLREAFF	TGTGCCAGCATTGGACCGTTACGGGAAGCTTTCTTT
TRBV18	NA	TRBD2	TRBJ2-5	CASSRASGRQETQYF	TGTGCCAGCTCTCGGGCTAGCGGGCGGCAAGAGACCCAGTACTTC
TRBV7-9	NA	NA	TRBJ2-7	CASSLADYRKRSYEQYF	TGTGCCAGCAGCTTAGCGGACTACAGGAAGAGGTCCTACGAGCAGTACTTC
TRBV11-2	NA	NA	TRBJ2-1	CASRSGTSSYNEQFF	TGTGCCAGCAGATCCGGGACCAGCTCGTACAATGAGCAGTTCTTC
TRBV12-3/TRBV12-4	few	TRBD2	TRBJ2-1	CASRPPAGGPTEQFF	TGTGCCAGCAGGCCCCCGGCGGGGGGGCCTACTGAGCAGTTCTTC
TRBV9	NA	TRBD1	TRBJ2-7	CASSPTGTGFYEQYF	TGTGCCAGCAGCCCCACCGGGACAGGGTTCTACGAGCAGTACTTC
TRBV6-5	NA	NA	TRBJ1-2	CASTPLQAGIYGYTF	TGTGCCAGCACCCCTCTCCAGGCGGGAATCTATGGCTACACCTTC
TRBV5-5	once	NA	TRBJ2-5	CASSQTAGETQYF	TGTGCCAGCAGCCAGACAGCCGGGGAGACCCAGTACTTC
TRBV12-3/TRBV12-4	NA	NA	TRBJ1-3	CASSSGLSNTIYF	TGTGCCAGCAGTTCTGGGCTATCAAACACCATATATTTT
TRBV9	NA	NA	TRBJ2-1	CASSVFAGEQFF	TGTGCCAGCAGCGTCTTCGCCGGTGAGCAGTTCTTC
TRBV7-2	few	NA	TRBJ1-2	CASSLWEGGYGYTF	TGTGCCAGCAGCTTATGGGAGGGCGGCTATGGCTACACCTTC
TRBV20-1	NA	TRBD2	TRBJ2-1	CSASGTSGNHEQFF	TGCAGTGCTTCCGGGACTAGCGGGAATCATGAGCAGTTCTTC
TRBV7-2	few	TRBD2	TRBJ2-3	CASSLGLAGTIQDTQYF	TGTGCCAGCAGCCTGGGACTAGCGGGAACCATTCAAGATACGCAGTATTTT
TRBV6-5	NA	NA	TRBJ2-1	CASRRTLDIYNEQFF	TGTGCCAGCAGACGAACCCTGGACATTTACAATGAGCAGTTCTTC
TRBV9	few	TRBD2	TRBJ2-5	CASSVDGLDQETQYF	TGTGCCAGCAGCGTCGACGGACTAGACCAAGAGACCCAGTACTTC
TRBV19	NA	NA	TRBJ2-3	CASSIGAVPDTQYF	TGTGCCAGTAGTATAGGGGCAGTTCCAGATACGCAGTATTTT
TRBV7-9	NA	NA	TRBJ1-4	CASSSFGQKYATNEKLFF	TGTGCCAGCAGCTCCTTTGGCCAGAAATATGCAACTAATGAAAAACTGTTTTTT
TRBV6-2/TRBV6-3	few	NA	TRBJ2-7	CATMGRFYEQYF	TGTGCCACCATGGGGCGTTTCTACGAGCAGTACTTC
TRBV7-8	many	TRBD1	TRBJ1-4	CASSLVPQGAGEKLFF	TGTGCCAGCAGCTTAGTTCCGCAGGGGGCGGGAGAAAAACTGTTTTTT
TRBV19	NA	TRBD1	TRBJ1-1	CASSIRQGPQNTEAFF	TGTGCCAGTAGTATAAGACAGGGGCCACAGAACACTGAAGCTTTCTTT
TRBV9	few	NA	TRBJ2-3	CASSVGQTSTDTQYF	TGTGCCAGCAGCGTAGGGCAGACTAGCACAGATACGCAGTATTTT
TRBV30	many	TRBD1	TRBJ2-2	CAWSVYILGTGERNTGELFF	TGTGCCTGGAGTGTATATATTCTCGGGACAGGCGAGCGCAACACCGGGGAGCTGTTTTTT
TRBV5-1	many	NA	TRBJ1-1	CASSLSTGTSTEAFF	TGCGCCAGCAGCTTGTCGACCGGGACAAGCACTGAAGCTTTCTTT
TRBV3-1	few	NA	TRBJ2-4	CASSQVGGLAKNIQYF	TGTGCCAGCAGCCAAGTGGGGGGGCTCGCCAAAAACATTCAGTACTTC
TRBV12-3/TRBV12-4	few	NA	TRBJ1-3	CASSFDGNTIYF	TGTGCCAGCAGTTTCGATGGAAACACCATATATTTT
TRBV21-1	few	NA	TRBJ2-7	CASTVVGAYEQYF	TGTGCCAGCACCGTCGTCGGGGCCTACGAGCAGTACTTC